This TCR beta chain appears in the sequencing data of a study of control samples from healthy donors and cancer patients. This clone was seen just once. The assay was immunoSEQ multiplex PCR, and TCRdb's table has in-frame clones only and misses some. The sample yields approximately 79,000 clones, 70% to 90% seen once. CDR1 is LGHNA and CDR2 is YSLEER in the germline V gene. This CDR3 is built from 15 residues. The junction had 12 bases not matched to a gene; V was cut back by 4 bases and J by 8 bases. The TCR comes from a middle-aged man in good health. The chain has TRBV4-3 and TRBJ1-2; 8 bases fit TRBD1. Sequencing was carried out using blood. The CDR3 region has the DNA TGCGCCAGCAGCCGCGACAGGGGTCGGGTAGAGGGCTACACCTTC. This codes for CASSRDRGRVEGYTF.